The 5 T cell receptor beta chains given below trace back to one sample, sequenced in a study. TCRdb re-called the RT-PCR reads through MiXCR, storing one row per CDR3 protein. The data contain 550,000 to 750,000 distinct CDR3 sequences, more than 13% of them singletons. What was sequenced was memory CD4+ T cells from blood. The origin of the receptors is a female donor in good health, serving as a healthy control.

This clonotype was seen repeatedly, ten times or more. V gene TRBV20-1 combines with J gene TRBJ2-3, with 12 positions matching TRBD2. The CDR3 consists of 16 residues. Per the germline V gene, CDR1 is DFQATT and CDR2 is SNEGSKA (reference sequence). With 4 bases clipped from V and 6 bases from J, the junction kept 11 bases outside the gene matches. As DNA, the CDR3 is TGCAGTGCTACCGGGGGACTAGCGGGTGTAGTCGATACGCAGTATTTT. This gives the protein CSATGGLAGVVDTQYF.

This clonotype was observed at least ten times. This chain links TRBV20-1 with TRBJ2-1, with 8 positions matching TRBD2. The trim removed 5 bases at V and 9 bases at J, leaving 15 bases unmatched. This CDR3 comprises 15 residues. In germline, CDR1 is DFQATT, CDR2 SNEGSKA (reference sequence). CDR3: CSAPRGSGSWSEQFF. In DNA form, the CDR3 reads TGCAGTGCTCCCAGAGGGAGCGGGAGTTGGAGTGAGCAGTTCTTC.

The V and J genes are TRBV20-1 and TRBJ2-3; 11 bases agree with TRBD2. From germline, CDR1 is DFQATT and CDR2 SNEGSKA (reference sequence). The CDR3 runs 16 residues. After removal of 2 bases from V and 1 base from J, the junction contained 5 bases not matched to a gene. This CDR3 reads CSARSISGRGTDTQYF. CDR3 nucleotides: TGCAGTGCTAGATCGATTAGCGGGAGGGGCACAGATACGCAGTATTTT.

This clonotype was counted many times. The rearrangement uses TRBV20-1 and TRBJ2-5, with 8 bases lining up with TRBD1. Trimming cost V 4 bases and J 5 bases; bases outside gene matches: 3. The CDR3 has 12 amino acids. CDR1 DFQATT and CDR2 SNEGSKA come from the germline V gene (reference sequence). The CDR3 region is CSATDRGETQYF. In DNA, the CDR3 is TGCAGTGCTACTGACAGGGGCGAGACCCAGTACTTC.

Many counts were recorded for this clonotype. The chain combines TRBV28 with TRBJ1-2; 8 bases fit TRBD1. J lost 7 bases, V lost 5 bases, and 3 bases had no gene match. This CDR3 is 12 amino acids long. The germline gives CDR1 MDHEN, CDR2 SYDVKM. In nucleotides, the CDR3 is TGTGCCAGCAGTCAGGGGGCTTTTGGCTACACCTTC. It yields the protein CASSQGAFGYTF.